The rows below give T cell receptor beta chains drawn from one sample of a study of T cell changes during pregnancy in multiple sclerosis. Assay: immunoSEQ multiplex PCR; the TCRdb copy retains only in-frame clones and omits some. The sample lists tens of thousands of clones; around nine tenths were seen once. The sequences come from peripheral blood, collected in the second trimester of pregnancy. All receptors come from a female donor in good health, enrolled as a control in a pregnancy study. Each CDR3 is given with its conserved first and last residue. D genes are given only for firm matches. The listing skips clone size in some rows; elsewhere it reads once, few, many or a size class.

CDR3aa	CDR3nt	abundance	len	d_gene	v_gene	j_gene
CASRSGTGAGELFF	TGTGCCAGCAGATCCGGGACAGGGGCCGGGGAGCTGTTTTTT	-	14	TRBD1	TRBV6-5	TRBJ2-2
CSVRQGETEAFF	TGCAGCGTTCGACAGGGGGAGACTGAAGCTTTCTTT	-	12	TRBD1	TRBV29-1	TRBJ1-1
CASSLNRRNYGYTF	TGTGCCAGCAGCTTAAACCGCCGGAACTATGGCTACACCTTC	-	14	-	TRBV7-9	TRBJ1-2
CASRQLPMGAGTDTQYF	TGTGCCAGCAGACAACTCCCGATGGGGGCCGGCACAGATACGCAGTATTTT	-	17	-	TRBV7-8	TRBJ2-3
CASSYSTGQNTEAFF	TGTGCCAGCAGTTACTCGACAGGGCAGAACACTGAAGCTTTCTTT	once	15	TRBD1	TRBV4-2	TRBJ1-1
CASSVGGGREDTQYF	TGTGCCAGCAGCGTAGGCGGGGGAAGGGAAGATACGCAGTATTTT	-	15	TRBD2	TRBV9	TRBJ2-3
CASSQDSGVSYNEQFF	TGCGCCAGCAGCCAAGATTCCGGGGTATCCTACAATGAGCAGTTCTTC	once	16	-	TRBV4-3	TRBJ2-1
CAIGGTGIQPQHF	TGTGCCATCGGTGGGACAGGGATCCAGCCCCAGCATTTT	-	13	TRBD1	TRBV10-3	TRBJ1-5
CASSQEGIGGTEAFF	TGCGCCAGCAGCCAAGAAGGAATAGGGGGCACTGAAGCTTTCTTT	-	15	-	TRBV4-3	TRBJ1-1
CASSSLVKNTEAFF	TGTGCCAGCAGTTCCCTAGTAAAGAACACTGAAGCTTTCTTT	once	14	-	TRBV28	TRBJ1-1
CASSQRGLNTEAFF	TGCGCCAGCAGCCAGCGAGGGTTGAACACTGAAGCTTTCTTT	-	14	-	TRBV4-3	TRBJ1-1
CASSSPGTSGGTDTQYF	TGTGCCAGCAGTTCCCCCGGGACTAGCGGGGGGACAGATACGCAGTATTTT	-	17	TRBD2	TRBV28	TRBJ2-3
CASSQDASGGSEQYF	TGCGCCAGCAGCCAAGATGCTAGCGGGGGTTCGGAGCAGTACTTC	once	15	TRBD2	TRBV4-3	TRBJ2-7
CASSQGGFNYGYTF	TGCGCCAGCAGCCAGGGGGGTTTTAACTATGGCTACACCTTC	once	14	-	TRBV4-3	TRBJ1-2
CASSAPSGIEQFF	TGTGCCAGCAGCGCCCCTAGCGGGATTGAGCAGTTCTTC	-	13	TRBD2	TRBV7-9	TRBJ2-1
CASSLDSYSNQPQHF	TGTGCCAGCAGCTTAGACAGTTATAGCAATCAGCCCCAGCATTTT	-	15	-	TRBV7-9	TRBJ1-5